This section outlines one T cell receptor (beta chain) sequence together with its context. In the authors' workflow: Using reference gene primer amplification, nucleated cell counts were estimated. TCRdb's copy holds only in-frame clones and misses some; the assay was immunoSEQ multiplex PCR. D and trimming come from the DNA, and the V and J calls and clone size come from that table. Found here are tens of thousands of clones, over 80% of them singletons; the top ten hold under 7.5%. This entry comes from a study of blood T cell repertoires in COVID-19. Study at large: COVID-19 samples, acute and convalescent, were from the United States, Italy and Spain. PBMCs, B-cell-depleted T cells, or T cells provided the cDNA or gDNA that made up the material.

The junction had 1 base not matched to a gene; V was cut back by 8 bases and J by 4 bases. CDR3 length: 11 amino acids. The germline CDR1 and CDR2 sequences are LNHDA and SQIVND (reference sequence). The sample comprised peripheral blood. The clonotype was recovered from a woman in her sixties with active COVID-19. The gene calls are TRBV19 and TRBJ2-7; 8 bases fit TRBD2. The CDR3 DNA reads TGTGCCAGTGCTAGCGGGTACGAGCAGTACTTC. Translation: CASASGYEQYF. Supplemented by reference TRBV19 and TRBJ2-7, the full variable domain reads DGGITQSPKYLFRKEGQNVTLSCEQNLNHDAMYWYRQDPGQGLRLIYYSQIVNDFQKGDIAEGYSVSREKKESFPLTVTSAQKNPTAFYLCASASGYEQYFGPGTRLTVT.